The 18 T cell receptor beta chains reported below all come from one sample, sequenced in a study of shared clonotypes between healthy human individuals. Repertoires were generated with immunoSEQ multiplex PCR, while TCRdb's copy carries only in-frame clones and drops some. The sample shows 2 million to 2.5 million clones, approximately 95% of them seen only once. The specimen was naive CD4+ T cells from PBMCs. The sample's subset: CD45RA+ positively selected. These receptors were taken from a man in his late teens or twenties in good health. Some clones in this sample may be carry-over from other donors' samples.

The CDR3: CAIRLDTSGNTIYF. The CDR3 DNA sequence: TGTGCCATCAGGCTGGACACCTCTGGAAACACCATATATTTT. This chain joins TRBV10-3 and TRBJ1-3; D perhaps matches TRBD1 (5 bases). The CDR3 loop spans 14 amino acids. V dropped 6 bases and J dropped 0 bases, with 9 bases sitting between them. Germline V gives CDR1 ENHRY, CDR2 SYGVKD.

This chain joins TRBV10-3 and TRBJ2-1; 8 bases fit TRBD2. The CDR3 length is 17 residues. CDR1 and CDR2 from the germline V gene are ENHRY and SYGVKD. V lost 6 bases and J lost 5; bases outside the gene matches: 15. The CDR3 reads CAISDRAGVLGDNEQFF. The DNA of the CDR3 is TGTGCCATCAGCGATCGAGCGGGAGTTTTGGGGGACAATGAGCAGTTCTTC.

The V and J genes are TRBV27 and TRBJ2-7, with 10 nucleotides matching TRBD1. Germline values: CDR1 MNHEY, CDR2 SMNVEV (reference sequence). CDR3 length: 16 residues. The V gene end was trimmed by 6 bases and the J gene end by 6 bases; junction bases not matched to a gene: 14. This chain's CDR3 is CASRPPGTGDYREQYF. DNA for the CDR3: TGTGCCAGCAGACCTCCCGGGACAGGGGATTATCGCGAGCAGTACTTC.

The V call is TRBV15, the J call TRBJ2-3; 11 bases are shared with TRBD2. Unmatched junction bases numbered 6, after V lost 4 bases and J lost 3 bases. This CDR3 spans 16 amino acids. The germline V gene has CDR1 LNHNV and CDR2 YYDKDF (reference sequence). The CDR3 DNA reads TGTGCCACCAGCATACTAGCGGGAGAGCCTACAGATACGCAGTATTTT. This gives the protein CATSILAGEPTDTQYF.

In regard to this clone: The sample contains more than one DNA sequence encoding this CDR3. V and J are TRBV5-1 and TRBJ2-3; 14 bases are shared with TRBD2. The CDR3 has 16 amino acids. V was clipped by 3 bases and J by 3 bases; unmatched bases: 3. Germline values: CDR1 SGHRS, CDR2 YFSETQ. The CDR3 spells CASSSGLAGGTDTQYF. The CDR3 nucleotides are TGCGCCAGCAGCTCCGGACTAGCGGGAGGAACAGATACGCAGTATTTT.

The V and J genes are TRBV27 and TRBJ2-1; D is ambiguous. Trimming cost V 4 bases and J 4 bases, with 2 bases left between them. Germline CDR1 reads MNHEY; CDR2 reads SMNVEV (reference sequence). The CDR3 has 11 amino acids. The CDR3 coding sequence is TGTGCCAGCAGTTGGTACAATGAGCAGTTCTTC. Translated: CASSWYNEQFF.

The rearrangement joins TRBV7-6 to TRBJ2-3; D possibly matches TRBD1 or TRBD2 (6 bases each). Per the germline V gene, CDR1 is SGHVS and CDR2 is FNYEAQ. V was clipped by 6 bases and J by 2 bases, with 18 bases between them. This CDR3 is built from 16 residues. CDR3 sequence reads: CASSQGGLVITDTQYF. CDR3 DNA sequence: TGTGCCAGCAGTCAAGGGGGGTTAGTGATCACAGATACGCAGTATTTT.

This chain links TRBV6-1 with TRBJ2-7; either TRBD1 or TRBD2 may supply D (5 bases each). CDR1 and CDR2 (germline): MNHNS, SASEGT. This CDR3 is 15 amino acids long. Between the trimmed V and J ends, which lost 2 bases and 2 bases, there was a span of 13 bases. DNA of the CDR3: TGTGCCAGCAGTGAAATTGGGGGTTTTGCCTACGAGCAGTACTTC. It yields the protein CASSEIGGFAYEQYF.

As DNA, the CDR3 is TGTGCCACCGCCATCGGGCCAGGGGGTACCTACGAGCAGTACTTC. Translating it yields CATAIGPGGTYEQYF. The V and J genes are TRBV10-3 and TRBJ2-7; 7 positions agree with TRBD1. Trimming cost V 10 bases and J 2 bases; bases outside gene matches: 14. Germline V gene lookup returns CDR1 ENHRY and CDR2 SYGVKD. The CDR3 is 15 amino acids.

This rearrangement joins TRBV28 to TRBJ1-1; D is unresolved. The CDR3 has 12 amino acids. In germline, CDR1 is MDHEN, CDR2 SYDVKM. With 7 bases removed from V and 3 bases from J, the gap between germline ends came to 9 bases. The CDR3: CASTPDYTEAFF. The CDR3 DNA follows: TGTGCCAGCACCCCAGATTACACTGAAGCTTTCTTT.

This chain joins TRBV19 and TRBJ2-7; 14 nucleotides match TRBD2. There are 15 residues in the CDR3. CDR1 is LNHDA, CDR2 SQIVND, per germline (reference sequence). V was clipped by 5 bases and J by 7 bases; unmatched bases: 7. The CDR3 region is CASSLGTSGSFEQYF. The CDR3 coding sequence is TGTGCCAGTAGTCTCGGGACTAGCGGGAGTTTTGAGCAGTACTTC.

This chain links TRBV4-1 with TRBJ2-7; no clear D. V dropped 1 base and J dropped 0 bases, with 10 bases sitting between them. Germline CDR1 MGHRA, CDR2 YSYEKL. The CDR3 consists of 15 residues. This CDR3 reads CASSQGGTSSYEQYF. CDR3 coding DNA: TGCGCCAGCAGCCAAGGGGGTACGAGCTCCTACGAGCAGTACTTC.

The genes are TRBV5-6 and TRBJ1-1; 8 bases are shared with TRBD1. Germline V gene lookup returns CDR1 SGHDT and CDR2 YYEEEE. J gave up 5 bases and V 2 bases, and 11 bases lay outside the gene matches. The CDR3 covers 16 residues. The CDR3 is CASSFGPGGGGTEAFF. The CDR3 nucleotides read TGTGCCAGCAGCTTTGGCCCAGGGGGCGGCGGAACTGAAGCTTTCTTT.

Turning to this clone: Other DNA variants within this sample encode the same CDR3. This chain joins TRBV5-4 and TRBJ1-1, with TRBD1 matching 7 bases. J gave up 0 bases and V 4 bases, and 3 bases lay outside the gene matches. Per germline, CDR1 SGHNT and CDR2 YYREEE (reference sequence). The CDR3 is made up of 14 amino acids. CDR3 sequence: CASSPGQMNTEAFF. In DNA, the CDR3 is TGTGCCAGCAGCCCGGGACAGATGAACACTGAAGCTTTCTTT.

The chain links TRBV5-1 to TRBJ2-1; 8 bases map to TRBD2. The CDR3 totals 17 residues. Germline lookup yields CDR1 SGHRS and CDR2 YFSETQ. Unmatched junction bases numbered 11, after V lost 0 bases and J lost 6 bases. CDR3: CASSLAPRTSPSNEQFF. The CDR3 nucleotides are TGCGCCAGCAGCTTGGCTCCTAGGACTAGCCCATCCAATGAGCAGTTCTTC.

This clone was seen a handful of times. The chain uses TRBV19 and TRBJ1-1, with 7 nucleotides matching TRBD1. CDR3 length equals 14 residues. Germline CDR1 LNHDA, CDR2 SQIVND (reference sequence). Trimming at V came to 5 bases and at J to 4 bases, leaving 7 bases not matched to a gene. CDR3 nucleotides: TGTGCCAGTAGTGGGGTATACAGGGGCACTGAAGCTTTCTTT. It yields the protein CASSGVYRGTEAFF.

The chain recombines TRBV6-1 with TRBJ2-5; the D gene is possibly TRBD1 (6 bases). Trimming took off 7 bases at V and 5 bases at J, with 8 bases between the two ends. The CDR3 is 11 residues long. From germline, CDR1 is MNHNS and CDR2 SASEGT. CDR3 bases: TGTGCCAGCAAGGGGGTGGAGACCCAGTACTTC. Its protein product is CASKGVETQYF.

The V gene is TRBV4-2, the J gene TRBJ2-5, with TRBD2 identical over 8 bases. The trim removed 0 bases at V and 3 bases at J, leaving 12 bases unmatched. The V gene's germline CDR1 is LGHNA and CDR2 YNFKEQ. This CDR3 has 18 residues. CDR3: CASSQDVREGRGEETQYF. The CDR3 DNA reads as TGTGCCAGCAGCCAAGATGTACGGGAGGGCCGAGGGGAAGAGACCCAGTACTTC.